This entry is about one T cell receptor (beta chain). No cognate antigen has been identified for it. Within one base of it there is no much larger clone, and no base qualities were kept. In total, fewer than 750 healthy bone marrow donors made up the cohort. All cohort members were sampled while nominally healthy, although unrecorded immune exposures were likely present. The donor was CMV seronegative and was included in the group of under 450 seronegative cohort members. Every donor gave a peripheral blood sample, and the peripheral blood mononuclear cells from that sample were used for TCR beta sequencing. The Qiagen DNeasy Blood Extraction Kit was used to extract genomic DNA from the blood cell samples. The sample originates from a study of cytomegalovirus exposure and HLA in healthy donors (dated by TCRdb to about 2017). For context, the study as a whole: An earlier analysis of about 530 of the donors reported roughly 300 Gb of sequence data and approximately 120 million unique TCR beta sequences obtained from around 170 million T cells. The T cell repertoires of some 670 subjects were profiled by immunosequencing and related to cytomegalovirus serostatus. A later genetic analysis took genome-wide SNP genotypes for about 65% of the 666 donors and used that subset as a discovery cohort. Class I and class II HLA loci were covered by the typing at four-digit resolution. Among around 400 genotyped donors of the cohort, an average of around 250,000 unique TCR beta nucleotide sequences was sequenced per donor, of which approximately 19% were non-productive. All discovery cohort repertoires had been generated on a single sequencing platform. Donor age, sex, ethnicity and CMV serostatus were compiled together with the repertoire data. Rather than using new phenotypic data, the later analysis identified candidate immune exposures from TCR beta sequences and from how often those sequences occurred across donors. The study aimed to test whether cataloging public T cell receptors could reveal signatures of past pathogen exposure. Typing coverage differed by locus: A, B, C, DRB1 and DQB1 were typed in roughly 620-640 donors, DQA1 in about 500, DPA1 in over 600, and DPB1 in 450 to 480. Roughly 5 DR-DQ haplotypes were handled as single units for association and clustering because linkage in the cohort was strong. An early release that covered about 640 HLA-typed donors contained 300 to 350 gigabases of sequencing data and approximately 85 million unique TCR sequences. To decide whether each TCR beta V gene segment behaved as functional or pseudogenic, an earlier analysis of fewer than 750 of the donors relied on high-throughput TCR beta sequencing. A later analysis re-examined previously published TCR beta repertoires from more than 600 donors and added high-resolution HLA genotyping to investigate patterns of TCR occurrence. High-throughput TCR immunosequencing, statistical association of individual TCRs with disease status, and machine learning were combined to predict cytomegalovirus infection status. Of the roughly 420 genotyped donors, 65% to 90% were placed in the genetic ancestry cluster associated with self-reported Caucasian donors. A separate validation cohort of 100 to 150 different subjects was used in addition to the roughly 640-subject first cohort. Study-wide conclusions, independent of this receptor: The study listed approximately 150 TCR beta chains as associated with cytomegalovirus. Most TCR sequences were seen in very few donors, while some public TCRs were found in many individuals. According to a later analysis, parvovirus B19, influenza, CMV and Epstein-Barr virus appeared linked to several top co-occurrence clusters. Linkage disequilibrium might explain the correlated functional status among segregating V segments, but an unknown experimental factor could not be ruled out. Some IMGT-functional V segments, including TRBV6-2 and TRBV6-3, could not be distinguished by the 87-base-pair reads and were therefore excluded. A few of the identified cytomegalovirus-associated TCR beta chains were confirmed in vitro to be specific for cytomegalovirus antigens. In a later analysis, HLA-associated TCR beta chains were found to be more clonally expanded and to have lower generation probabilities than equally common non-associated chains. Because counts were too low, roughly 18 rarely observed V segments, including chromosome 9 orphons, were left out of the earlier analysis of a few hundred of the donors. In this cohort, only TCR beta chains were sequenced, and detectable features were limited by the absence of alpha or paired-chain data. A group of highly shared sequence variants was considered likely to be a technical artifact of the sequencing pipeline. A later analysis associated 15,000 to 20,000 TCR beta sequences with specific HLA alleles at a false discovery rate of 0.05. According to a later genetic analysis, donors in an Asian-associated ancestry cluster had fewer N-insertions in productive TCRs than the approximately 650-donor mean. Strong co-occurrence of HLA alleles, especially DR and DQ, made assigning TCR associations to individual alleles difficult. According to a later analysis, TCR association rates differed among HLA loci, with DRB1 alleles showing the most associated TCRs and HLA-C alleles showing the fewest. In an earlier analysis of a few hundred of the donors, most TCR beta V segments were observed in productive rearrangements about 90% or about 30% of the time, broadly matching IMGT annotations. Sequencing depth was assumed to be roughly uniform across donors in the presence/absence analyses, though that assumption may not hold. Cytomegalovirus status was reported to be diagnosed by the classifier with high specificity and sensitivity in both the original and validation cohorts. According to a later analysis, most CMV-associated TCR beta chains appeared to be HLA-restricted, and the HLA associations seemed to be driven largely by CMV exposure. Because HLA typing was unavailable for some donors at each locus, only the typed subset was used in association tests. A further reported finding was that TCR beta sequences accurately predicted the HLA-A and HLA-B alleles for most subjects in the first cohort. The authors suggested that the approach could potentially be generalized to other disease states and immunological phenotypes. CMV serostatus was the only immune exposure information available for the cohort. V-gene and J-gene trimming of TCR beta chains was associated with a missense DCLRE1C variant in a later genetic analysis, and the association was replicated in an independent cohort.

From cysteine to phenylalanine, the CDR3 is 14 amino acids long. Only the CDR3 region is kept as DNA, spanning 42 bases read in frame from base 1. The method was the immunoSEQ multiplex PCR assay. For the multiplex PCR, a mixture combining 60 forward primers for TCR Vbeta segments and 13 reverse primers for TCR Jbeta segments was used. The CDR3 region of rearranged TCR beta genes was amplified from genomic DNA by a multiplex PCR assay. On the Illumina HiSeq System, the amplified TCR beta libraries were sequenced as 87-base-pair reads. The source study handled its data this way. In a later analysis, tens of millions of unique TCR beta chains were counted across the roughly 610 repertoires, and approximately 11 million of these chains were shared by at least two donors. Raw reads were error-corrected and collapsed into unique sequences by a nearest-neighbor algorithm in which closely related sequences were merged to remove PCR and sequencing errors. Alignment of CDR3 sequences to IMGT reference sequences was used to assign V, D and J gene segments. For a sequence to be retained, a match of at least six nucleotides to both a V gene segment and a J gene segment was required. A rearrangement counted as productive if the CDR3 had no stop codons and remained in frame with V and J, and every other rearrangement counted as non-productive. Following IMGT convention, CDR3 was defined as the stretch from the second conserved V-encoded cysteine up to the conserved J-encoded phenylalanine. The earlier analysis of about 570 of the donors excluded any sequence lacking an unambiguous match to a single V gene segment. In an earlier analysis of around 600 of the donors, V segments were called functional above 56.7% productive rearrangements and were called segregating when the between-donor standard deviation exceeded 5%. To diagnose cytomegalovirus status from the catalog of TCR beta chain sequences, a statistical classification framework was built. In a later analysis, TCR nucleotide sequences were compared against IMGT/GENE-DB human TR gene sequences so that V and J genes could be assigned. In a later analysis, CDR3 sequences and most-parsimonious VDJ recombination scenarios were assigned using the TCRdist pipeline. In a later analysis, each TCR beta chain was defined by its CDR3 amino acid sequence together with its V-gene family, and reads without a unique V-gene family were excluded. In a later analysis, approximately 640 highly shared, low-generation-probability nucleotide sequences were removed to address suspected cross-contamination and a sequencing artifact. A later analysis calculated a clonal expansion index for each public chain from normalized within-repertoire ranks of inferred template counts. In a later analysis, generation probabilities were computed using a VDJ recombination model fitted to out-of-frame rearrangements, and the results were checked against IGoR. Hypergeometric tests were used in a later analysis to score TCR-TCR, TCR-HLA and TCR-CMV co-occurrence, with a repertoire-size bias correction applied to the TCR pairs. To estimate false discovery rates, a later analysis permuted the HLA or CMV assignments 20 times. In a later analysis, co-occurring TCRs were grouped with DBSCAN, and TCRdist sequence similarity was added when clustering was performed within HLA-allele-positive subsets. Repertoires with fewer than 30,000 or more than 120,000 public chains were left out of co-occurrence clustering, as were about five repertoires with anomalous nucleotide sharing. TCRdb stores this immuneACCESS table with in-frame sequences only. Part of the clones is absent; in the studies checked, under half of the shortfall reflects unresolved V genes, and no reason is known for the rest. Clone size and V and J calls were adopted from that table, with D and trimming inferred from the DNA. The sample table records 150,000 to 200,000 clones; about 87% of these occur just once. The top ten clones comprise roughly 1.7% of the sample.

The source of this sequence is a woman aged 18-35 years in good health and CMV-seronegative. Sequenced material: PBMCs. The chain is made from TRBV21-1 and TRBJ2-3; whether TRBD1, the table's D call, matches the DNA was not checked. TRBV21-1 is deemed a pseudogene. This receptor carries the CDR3 CASSYQGCTDTQYF. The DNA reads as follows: TGTGCCAGCAGCTACCAGGGTTGCACAGATACGCAGTATTTT.